These T cell receptor beta chains were read from a single sample in a study of technical replicates of blood from several donors. Using immunoSEQ multiplex PCR, the repertoire was profiled, and TCRdb retains in-frame clones only, with some absent. The sample holds 74,000 or so clones, 80% to 95% seen once. Specimen: T cells isolated from PBMCs. Every receptor here comes from a human donor in good health. CDR3s leave out the opening cysteine and the closing phenylalanine or tryptophan. D genes are given only for firm matches. Some rows mark clone size as missing; the rest say once, few, many or name a class of expanded clone.

TRBJ2-3 once TRBV27 NA ASRLRRYAHDTQY
TRBJ1-2 once TRBV10-3 TRBD1 AISELDRGTGYT
TRBJ2-3 NA TRBV27 TRBD2 ASSWGLAGDTQY
TRBJ1-3 NA TRBV10-3 TRBD1 ATQGGVGPGNTIY
TRBJ2-7 NA TRBV9 NA ASSVAGTYEQY
TRBJ2-2 NA TRBV5-4 TRBD2 ASSTGLAGATGELF
TRBJ2-5 NA TRBV6-5 NA ASSRAGETQY
TRBJ1-5 NA TRBV7-9 TRBD1 ASSLGTGSNQPQH
TRBJ2-7 once TRBV7-9 NA ASSLVTYEQY
TRBJ1-1 NA TRBV6-1 TRBD1 ASSKQGMNTEAF
TRBJ1-2 NA TRBV7-9 NA ASSLGEAAGYT
TRBJ2-1 NA TRBV27 NA ASSSDSSYNEQF
TRBJ2-7 NA TRBV29-1 NA SGGGGGNSYEQY
TRBJ2-7 NA TRBV5-1 TRBD2 ASSSIGTSGTPHYEQY
TRBJ2-7 NA TRBV10-2 TRBD2 ASRRTSGSYEQY
TRBJ1-5 NA TRBV5-1 NA ASSLGGIDQPQH
TRBJ1-4 NA TRBV30 NA AWGQEKLF
TRBJ2-7 NA TRBV5-6 NA ASQDYLTYEQY
TRBJ2-7 NA TRBV30 TRBD1 AWSAGQGPYEQY
TRBJ1-5 NA TRBV9 NA ASSPAVLGDQPQH
TRBJ2-2 NA TRBV28 NA ASTRGADTGELF
TRBJ2-5 NA TRBV4-1 TRBD2 ASSQDEGLAGWAQY